The 27 T cell receptor beta chains given below trace back to one sample, sequenced in a study of control samples from healthy donors and cancer patients. Profiled with immunoSEQ multiplex PCR; TCRdb holds only in-frame clones, not every one. Of 130,000 or so clones in the sample, roughly 94% were seen once. The sequencing input was blood. The receptors derive from a man between 35 and 55 years old in good health.

The chain carries TRBV2 and TRBJ1-6; D not resolved. With 6 bases removed from V and 9 bases from J, the gap between germline ends came to 15 bases. The CDR3 has 14 amino acids. Germline V gene lookup returns CDR1 SNHLY and CDR2 FYNNEI. The DNA for the CDR3 is TGTGCCAGCAGGGTCGACAAAGGAGGTTCACCCCTCCACTTT. It translates to CASRVDKGGSPLHF. Full variable domain (rest looked up from reference TRBV2 and TRBJ1-6): EPEVTQTPSHQVTQMGQEVILRCVPISNHLYFYWYRQILGQKVEFLVSFYNNEISEKSEIFDDQFSVERPDGSNFTLKIRSTKLEDSAMYFCASRVDKGGSPLHFGNGTRLTVT.

The chain recombines TRBV9 with TRBJ1-1; tentative D call: TRBD1 (6 bases). This CDR3 is 16 amino acids long. Trimming took 0 bases from V and 4 from J, leaving 16 bases between them. Germline CDR1 reads SGDLS; CDR2 reads YYNGEE. Here the CDR3 reads CASSVGGLGAGTEAFF. The DNA of the CDR3 is TGTGCCAGCAGCGTAGGGGGCTTGGGGGCCGGCACTGAAGCTTTCTTT.

This rearrangement joins TRBV6-4 to TRBJ2-1, with 13 bases fitting TRBD2. The junction had 1 base not matched to a gene; V was cut back by 2 bases and J by 6 bases. This CDR3 spans 15 amino acids. Looked up from germline, CDR1 is MRHNA and CDR2 is SNTAGT. CDR3 residues: CASSDTSGGANEQFF. CDR3 coding DNA: TGTGCCAGCAGTGACACTAGCGGGGGGGCCAATGAGCAGTTCTTC.

The J gene is TRBJ2-7, the V gene TRBV5-1; D not certain. Trimming left V 0 bases short and J 4 bases short, with 8 bases between. Per germline, CDR1 SGHRS and CDR2 YFSETQ. This CDR3 has 13 amino acids. CDR3 nucleotides: TGCGCCAGCAGCTTGGCCAGCACGTACGAGCAGTACTTC. Its protein product is CASSLASTYEQYF. Full variable domain (missing parts from reference TRBV5-1 and TRBJ2-7): KAGVTQTPRYLIKTRGQQVTLSCSPISGHRSVSWYQQTPGQGLQFLFEYFSETQRNKGNFPGRFSGRQFSNSRSEMNVSTLELGDSALYLCASSLASTYEQYFGPGTRLTVT.

The V and J genes are TRBV12-5 and TRBJ2-1, with 13 nucleotides matching TRBD2. The CDR3 extends over 22 amino acids. Germline V gives CDR1 LGHNT, CDR2 FRNRAP. V was pared by 2 bases and J by 1 base, with 17 bases of the junction left unmatched. The CDR3 sequence is CASGLTGGVGTSGDLSYNEQFF. The CDR3 coding sequence is TGTGCTAGTGGTTTGACAGGGGGCGTTGGGACTAGCGGGGATCTATCCTACAATGAGCAGTTCTTC.

The J gene is TRBJ1-4, the V gene TRBV9; D gene unclear. V lost 4 bases and J 0 bases, leaving 19 bases between the germline ends. The CDR3 extends over 18 amino acids. Germline V gene data show CDR1 as SGDLS and CDR2 as YYNGEE. The CDR3 is CASSLSRGAFPTNEKLFF. CDR3 coding DNA: TGTGCCAGCAGCCTATCACGGGGAGCCTTTCCAACTAATGAAAAACTGTTTTTT.

The V call is TRBV13, the J call TRBJ1-1; 7 bases map to TRBD1. CDR1 and CDR2 from the germline V gene are PRHDT and FYEKMQ (reference sequence). J gave up 7 bases and V 4 bases, and 12 bases lay outside the gene matches. The CDR3 is made up of 15 amino acids. The CDR3 sequence: CASSSYRGKGGEAFF. CDR3 nucleotides: TGTGCCAGCAGCTCCTACAGGGGAAAAGGTGGTGAAGCTTTCTTT. Looking up the rest from reference TRBV13 and TRBJ1-1 gives the full variable domain: AAGVIQSPRHLIKEKRETATLKCYPIPRHDTVYWYQQGPGQDPQFLISFYEKMQSDKGSIPDRFSAQQFSDYHSELNMSSLELGDSALYFCASSSYRGKGGEAFFGQGTRLTVV.

The chain employs TRBV20-1 and TRBJ1-2, with D maybe TRBD1 (5 bases). V gave up 3 bases and J gave up 3 bases, with 14 bases separating them. In germline, CDR1 is DFQATT, CDR2 SNEGSKA (reference sequence). This CDR3 has 14 amino acids. The CDR3 sequence is CSASWGGGYYGYTF. DNA of the CDR3: TGCAGTGCTAGTTGGGGGGGAGGGTACTATGGCTACACCTTC.

The chain carries TRBV2 and TRBJ1-2; D gene unclear. CDR3 length: 11 residues. V was clipped by 6 bases and J by 3 bases, with 5 bases between them. Germline-derived CDR1 and CDR2 are SNHLY and FYNNEI. CDR3 amino acids: CASRDYYGYTF. The CDR3 coding sequence is TGTGCCAGCAGGGACTACTATGGCTACACCTTC.

The chain combines TRBV10-3 with TRBJ2-3; either TRBD1 or TRBD2 may supply D (6 bases each). V dropped 4 bases and J dropped 2 bases, with 16 bases sitting between them. Germline V lookup: CDR1 ENHRY, CDR2 SYGVKD. CDR3 length equals 16 residues. The CDR3 region is CAISAGAARITDTQYF. Here the CDR3 DNA reads TGTGCCATCAGTGCGGGGGCAGCAAGAATCACAGATACGCAGTATTTT.

For this clone: The sample holds other DNA sequences that translate to the same CDR3. The V call is TRBV5-1, the J call TRBJ2-7; D is unresolved. The V end lost 0 bases, the J end lost 0 bases, and 7 bases lay between the germline ends. Germline loops: CDR1 SGHRS, CDR2 YFSETQ. CDR3 length: 14 residues. CDR3 loop: CASSLAGSSYEQYF. The DNA of the CDR3 is TGCGCCAGCAGCTTGGCCGGTAGCTCCTACGAGCAGTACTTC.

Only a few counts were recorded for this clone. The V call is TRBV19, the J call TRBJ1-1; D is perhaps TRBD1 (5 bases). Germline CDR1 and CDR2: LNHDA and SQIVND (reference sequence). This CDR3 region has 14 residues. V was clipped by 3 bases and J by 3 bases, with 11 bases between them. CDR3 in amino acids: CASSIRGADTEAFF. DNA of the CDR3: TGTGCCAGTAGTATCCGGGGCGCGGACACTGAAGCTTTCTTT.

The chain employs TRBV7-6 and TRBJ1-4; 10 bases line up with TRBD1. This CDR3 is 18 amino acids long. The germline V gene has CDR1 SGHVS and CDR2 FNYEAQ. Trimming cost V 6 bases and J 6 bases; bases outside gene matches: 16. The CDR3 nucleotides are TGTGCCAGCAGTTTTAGGGTGCCCACCGGGACAGGGGATGAAAAACTGTTTTTT. Translated, it gives CASSFRVPTGTGDEKLFF.

There are a few counts of this clone. This sequence joins TRBV7-3 and TRBJ2-1; TRBD2 aligns across 13 bases. Germline lookup yields CDR1 SGHTA and CDR2 FQGTGA. The ends lost 5 bases at V and 11 bases at J; junction bases unmatched: 15. The CDR3 covers 17 residues. CDR3 sequence (DNA): TGTGCCAGCAGCCTAAAGGGACTAGCGGGACCCGGGACGCAGCAGTTCTTC. Amino acid sequence: CASSLKGLAGPGTQQFF. The whole variable domain, filled in from reference TRBV7-3 and TRBJ2-1, reads GAGVSQTPSNKVTEKGKYVELRCDPISGHTALYWYRQSLGQGPEFLIYFQGTGAADDSGLPNDRFFAVRPEGSVSTLKIQRTERGDSAVYLCASSLKGLAGPGTQQFFGPGTRLTVL.

The chain's CDR3 is CASSHRQGPYGYTF. The CDR3 DNA reads TGTGCCAGCAGCCACCGACAGGGGCCCTATGGCTACACCTTC. V gene TRBV14 combines with J gene TRBJ1-2, with 8 bases lining up with TRBD1. This CDR3 contains 14 residues. Trimming took 3 bases from V and 4 from J; bases not matched to a gene: 4. Germline V gene lookup returns CDR1 SGHDN and CDR2 FVKESK.

The chain joins TRBV25-1 to TRBJ1-5; no reliable D call. The length of the CDR3 is 13 residues. Trimming took 2 bases from V and 9 from J, leaving 11 bases between them. Germline V gives CDR1 MGHDK, CDR2 SYGVNS. The CDR3 region has the DNA TGTGCCAGCAGTGAAACCAGTGCAGGGCCCCAGCATTTT. The encoded protein is CASSETSAGPQHF.

The rearrangement uses TRBV19 and TRBJ2-2; D is tentatively TRBD1 or TRBD2 (5 bases each). Germline loops: CDR1 LNHDA, CDR2 SQIVND (reference sequence). V was trimmed by 10 bases and J by 3 bases, leaving 15 bases between them. The CDR3 runs to 14 residues. CDR3 DNA sequence: TGTGCCACCCGACCGGGGCCGGACACCGGGGAGCTGTTTTTT. Amino acids: CATRPGPDTGELFF.

The chain is built from TRBV4-1 and TRBJ2-7; 9 positions agree with TRBD1. V lost 5 bases and J lost 4; bases outside the gene matches: 9. CDR1 MGHRA and CDR2 YSYEKL come from the germline V gene. This CDR3 is built from 15 residues. CDR3 sequence reads: CASSSLPGQGYEQYF. In DNA, the CDR3 is TGCGCCAGCAGCAGCCTGCCGGGACAGGGTTACGAGCAGTACTTC.

This chain links TRBV6-5 with TRBJ1-4; TRBD1 is a possible D gene (5 bases). CDR1 and CDR2 from the germline V gene are MNHEY and SVGAGI. The length of the CDR3 is 14 residues. Trimming shortened V by 0 bases and J by 8 bases, and 10 bases separated the two germline ends. The CDR3 sequence is CASSYSGGDEKLFF. CDR3 in DNA: TGTGCCAGCAGTTACTCGGGGGGGGACGAAAAACTGTTTTTT.

Comment on this clone: Within the sample, other DNA sequences also encode this same CDR3. The chain couples TRBV10-3 to TRBJ1-2, with D maybe TRBD1 (5 bases). CDR1 and CDR2 (germline): ENHRY, SYGVKD. The CDR3 totals 15 residues. Trimming stripped 7 bases from V and 2 bases from J, with 17 bases between. The CDR3 coding sequence is TGTGCCATCACCCGGGGGGACTCCTTAAACTATGGCTACACCTTC. It yields the protein CAITRGDSLNYGYTF.

The DNA of the CDR3 is TGTGCCAGCGACAGGACAGGGAATACGGGCTATGGCTACACCTTC. This codes for CASDRTGNTGYGYTF. This rearrangement joins TRBV6-6 to TRBJ1-2, with 8 bases lining up with TRBD1. The V and J ends lost 8 bases and 4 bases, in that order; junction bases with no gene match: 12. Looked up from germline, CDR1 is MNHNY and CDR2 is SVGAGI (reference sequence). This CDR3 region has 15 residues.

V usage is TRBV28 and J usage is TRBJ1-2, with D possibly matching TRBD1 (6 bases). Trimming removed 6 bases from V and 4 bases from J, with 9 bases in between. This CDR3 contains 12 residues. Germline V lookup: CDR1 MDHEN, CDR2 SYDVKM. The CDR3 nucleotides are TGTGCCAGCAGACAGGGAGCCTATGGCTACACCTTC. Its protein product is CASRQGAYGYTF.

This clone came up once. The rearrangement links TRBV28 to TRBJ2-7, with D unresolved. CDR3 length equals 16 residues. V was cut by 7 bases and J by 2 bases, with 21 bases left in between. The germline V gene encodes CDR1 MDHEN and CDR2 SYDVKM. The CDR3 here is CASTTPAASVPYEQYF. CDR3 nucleotide sequence: TGTGCCAGCACCACACCGGCGGCCTCGGTCCCCTACGAGCAGTACTTC.

The chain is built from TRBV6-5 and TRBJ1-5; TRBD1 matches at 7 bases. The CDR3 contains 14 residues. V was pared by 8 bases and J by 4 bases, with 8 bases of the junction left unmatched. Germline V lookup: CDR1 MNHEY, CDR2 SVGAGI. In DNA, the CDR3 is TGTGCCAGCGGCTCAGGGGGTCCAAATCAGCCCCAGCATTTT. Residues: CASGSGGPNQPQHF.

The V call is TRBV18, the J call TRBJ1-1; 10 positions match TRBD1. The germline V gene has CDR1 KGHSH and CDR2 LQKENI. This CDR3 spans 16 amino acids. Trimming cost V 3 bases and J 3 bases; bases outside gene matches: 7. DNA for the CDR3: TGTGCCAGCTCACCGGGACAGGGGATGGTGGACACTGAAGCTTTCTTT. Translated: CASSPGQGMVDTEAFF.

The chain has TRBV10-1 and TRBJ1-2, with D possibly being TRBD1 (6 bases). Germline V lookup: CDR1 WNHNN, CDR2 SYGVQD (reference sequence). The CDR3 contains 15 residues. V lost 5 bases, J lost 2 bases, and 15 bases lay in between. CDR3: CASSPTGTPNYGYTF. In nucleotides, the CDR3 is TGCGCCAGCAGTCCAACCGGGACACCGAACTATGGCTACACCTTC.

The chain recombines TRBV28 with TRBJ2-7, with 7 bases fitting TRBD2. Germline loops: CDR1 MDHEN, CDR2 SYDVKM. This CDR3 has 16 amino acids. Trimming at V came to 8 bases and at J to 6 bases, leaving 19 bases not matched to a gene. The CDR3 sequence is CASRSLRGGARGEQYF. As DNA, the CDR3 is TGTGCCAGCCGCAGTTTGCGGGGAGGGGCGAGGGGCGAGCAGTACTTC. Together with reference TRBV28 and TRBJ2-7, the CDR3 gives the full variable domain: DVKVTQSSRYLVKRTGEKVFLECVQDMDHENMFWYRQDPGLGLRLIYFSYDVKMKEKGDIPEGYSVSREKKERFSLILESASTNQTSMYLCASRSLRGGARGEQYFGPGTRLTVT.